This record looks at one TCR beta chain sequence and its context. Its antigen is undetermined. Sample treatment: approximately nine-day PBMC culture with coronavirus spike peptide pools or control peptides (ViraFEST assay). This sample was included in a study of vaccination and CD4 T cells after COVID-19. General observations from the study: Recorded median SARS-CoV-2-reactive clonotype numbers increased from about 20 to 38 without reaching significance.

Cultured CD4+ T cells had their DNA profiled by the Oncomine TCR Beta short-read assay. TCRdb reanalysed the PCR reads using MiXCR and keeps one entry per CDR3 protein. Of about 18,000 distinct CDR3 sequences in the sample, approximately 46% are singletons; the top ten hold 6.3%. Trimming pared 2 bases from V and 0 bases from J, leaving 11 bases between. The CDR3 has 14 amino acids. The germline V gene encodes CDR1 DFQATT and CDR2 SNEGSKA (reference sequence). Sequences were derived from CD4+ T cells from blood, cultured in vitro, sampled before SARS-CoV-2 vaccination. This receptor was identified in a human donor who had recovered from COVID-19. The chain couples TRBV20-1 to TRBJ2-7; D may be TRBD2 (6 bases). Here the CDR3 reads CSARMAGPSYEQYF. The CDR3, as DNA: TGCAGTGCTAGAATGGCGGGACCCTCCTACGAGCAGTACTTC.